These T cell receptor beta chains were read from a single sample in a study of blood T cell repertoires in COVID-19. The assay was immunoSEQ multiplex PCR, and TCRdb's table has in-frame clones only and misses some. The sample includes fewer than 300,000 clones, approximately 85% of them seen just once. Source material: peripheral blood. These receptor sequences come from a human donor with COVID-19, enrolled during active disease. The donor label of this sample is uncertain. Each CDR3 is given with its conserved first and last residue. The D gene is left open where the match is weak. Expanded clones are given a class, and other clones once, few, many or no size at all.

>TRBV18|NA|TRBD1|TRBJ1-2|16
TGTGCCAGCTCATTACGACAGGGACGAACCAACTATGGCTACACCTTC
CASSLRQGRTNYGYTF
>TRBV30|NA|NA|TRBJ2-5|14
TGTGCCTGGAGTGTGGGCACAGTCCAAGAGACCCAGTACTTC
CAWSVGTVQETQYF
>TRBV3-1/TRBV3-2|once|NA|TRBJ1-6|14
TGTGCCAGCAGCCAAGGACAGAGAAATTCACCCCTCCACTTT
CASSQGQRNSPLHF
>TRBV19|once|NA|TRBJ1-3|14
TGTGCCAGTAGTATAGCAGACTCTGGAAACACCATATATTTT
CASSIADSGNTIYF
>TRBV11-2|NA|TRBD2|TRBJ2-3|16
TGTGCCAGCAGCCTAGCGGGGATCCCAAACACAGATACGCAGTATTTT
CASSLAGIPNTDTQYF
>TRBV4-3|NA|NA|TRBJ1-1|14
TGCGCCAGCAGCCAAGCGAACATCAGGGTTGGAGCTTTCTTT
CASSQANIRVGAFF
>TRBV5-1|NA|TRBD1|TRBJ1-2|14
TGCGCCAGCCGCCCCGGGACAGGGGACTATGGCTACACCTTC
CASRPGTGDYGYTF
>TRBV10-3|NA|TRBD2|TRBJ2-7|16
TGTGCCATCAGTGAGTCTAGGGCGGGAGCGGGCTACGAGCAGTACTTC
CAISESRAGAGYEQYF
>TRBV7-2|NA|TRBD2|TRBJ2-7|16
TGTGCCAGCAGCTTGAGCCTAGCGGGAGAGGGGTTCGAGCAGTACTTC
CASSLSLAGEGFEQYF
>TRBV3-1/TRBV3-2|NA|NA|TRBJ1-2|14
TGTGCCAGCAGCCAAGACGCAGGGAGGGATGGCTACACCTTC
CASSQDAGRDGYTF
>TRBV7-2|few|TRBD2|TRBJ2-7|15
TGTGCCAGCAGCCCCCGCCGACTAGCGGCCTCCGAGCAGTACTTC
CASSPRRLAASEQYF
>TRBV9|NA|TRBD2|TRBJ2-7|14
TGTGCCAGCAGCGTTGGACTAGCGGTTTACGAGCAGTACTTC
CASSVGLAVYEQYF
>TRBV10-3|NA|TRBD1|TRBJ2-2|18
TGTGCCATCAGTGAGTCGAATTTGGGGACAGGGAACACCGGGGAGCTGTTTTTT
CAISESNLGTGNTGELFF
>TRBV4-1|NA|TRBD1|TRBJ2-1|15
TGCGCCAGCAGCCTCGGACAGGATTCCTACAATGAGCAGTTCTTC
CASSLGQDSYNEQFF
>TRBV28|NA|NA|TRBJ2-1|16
TGTGCCAGCAGTTTCCGGCCAGGGCGAGGGGGCAATGAGCAGTTCTTC
CASSFRPGRGGNEQFF
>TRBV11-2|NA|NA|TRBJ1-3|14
TGTGCCAGCAGCGAACAGGGCTCTGGAAACACCATATATTTT
CASSEQGSGNTIYF
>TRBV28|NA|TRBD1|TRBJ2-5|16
TGTGCCAGCCCCGAGCTAGGACAGGGGGTCCGCGAGACCCAGTACTTC
CASPELGQGVRETQYF
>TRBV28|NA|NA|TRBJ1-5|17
TGTGCCAGCAAGGGATGGGGAGGAGAAGCGCTGAATCAGCCCCAGCATTTT
CASKGWGGEALNQPQHF
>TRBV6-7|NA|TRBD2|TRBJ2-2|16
TGTGCCAGTCTGAACCCCGGGGGGGGGTCGGCCGGGGAGCTGTTTTTT
CASLNPGGGSAGELFF
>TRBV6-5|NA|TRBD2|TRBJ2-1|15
TGTGCCAGCAGTAAGCGGGAGGGAGCCTACAATGAGCAGTTCTTC
CASSKREGAYNEQFF
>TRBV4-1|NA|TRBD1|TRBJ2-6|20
TGCGCCAGCAGCTACGCTTTGGGACAGGGGCGACTCTCTGGGGCCAACGTCCTGACTTTC
CASSYALGQGRLSGANVLTF
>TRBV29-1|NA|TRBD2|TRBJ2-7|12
TGCAGCGCAGGACTAGCGGGAGGCGAGCAGTACTTC
CSAGLAGGEQYF
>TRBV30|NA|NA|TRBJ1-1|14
TGTGCCTGGAGGTCCACAGGGTTGGGCACTGAAGCTTTCTTT
CAWRSTGLGTEAFF
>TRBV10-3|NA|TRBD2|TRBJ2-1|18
TGTGCCTCGAGATCCTCCGGGACTAGCGGGAGTGTGTACAATGAGCAGTTCTTC
CASRSSGTSGSVYNEQFF
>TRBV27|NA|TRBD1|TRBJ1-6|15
TGTGCCAGCAGTTTAAGGACAGGGTTGGAATCACCCCTCCACTTT
CASSLRTGLESPLHF
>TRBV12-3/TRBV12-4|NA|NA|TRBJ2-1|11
TGTGCCAGCAGCCCGAGGTATGAGCAGTTCTTC
CASSPRYEQFF
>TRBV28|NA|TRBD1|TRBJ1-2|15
TGTGCCAGCAGGCCCCCGGGACAGTCCTACTATGGCTACACCTTC
CASRPPGQSYYGYTF
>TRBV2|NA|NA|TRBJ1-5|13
TGTGCCAGCAGTTCCCAGGTAATGCAGCCCCAGCATTTT
CASSSQVMQPQHF
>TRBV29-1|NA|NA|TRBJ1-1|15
TGCAGCGTTGTCTCAGTGATACAGGGACCCGCGTGGGCTTTCTTT
CSVVSVIQGPAWAFF
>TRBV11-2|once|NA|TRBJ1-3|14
TGTGCCAGCAGTCAACAGGGATCTGGAAACACCATATATTTT
CASSQQGSGNTIYF
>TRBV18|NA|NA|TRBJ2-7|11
TGTGCCAGCTCACCGAGTCGGGAGCAGTACTTC
CASSPSREQYF
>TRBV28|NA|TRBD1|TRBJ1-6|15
TGTGCCAGCAGTGGAAGGGACAGGGCTAATTCACCCCTCCACTTT
CASSGRDRANSPLHF